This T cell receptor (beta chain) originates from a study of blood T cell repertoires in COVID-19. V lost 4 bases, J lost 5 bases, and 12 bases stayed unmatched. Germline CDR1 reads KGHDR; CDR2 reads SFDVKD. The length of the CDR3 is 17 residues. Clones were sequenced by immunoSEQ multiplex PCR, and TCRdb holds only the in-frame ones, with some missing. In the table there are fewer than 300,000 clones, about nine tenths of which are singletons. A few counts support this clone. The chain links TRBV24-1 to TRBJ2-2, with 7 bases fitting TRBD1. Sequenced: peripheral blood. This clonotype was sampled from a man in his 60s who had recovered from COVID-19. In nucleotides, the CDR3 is TGTGCCACCAGTGACCCCTCAGACAGGGCGGGTACCGGGGAGCTGTTTTTT. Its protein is CATSDPSDRAGTGELFF.